This is a list of T cell receptor beta chains from one sample in a study of T-cell memory formation after mild COVID-19. TCRdb itself ran the 5' RACE reads through MiXCR, one entry per CDR3 protein. The sample carries around 200,000 distinct CDR3 sequences, around 25% recorded once. Sequenced material: PBMCs or a T cell subset sorted from them (not recorded which). These receptors were collected from an adult woman who had mild COVID-19 (a few samples of this study predate the infection). Cell type and time point are not known. CDR3s include the opening cysteine and the closing phenylalanine or tryptophan. D genes are given only for firm matches. Clone size, where shown, is once, few, many, or a class for clones that have expanded.

V gene	D gene	J gene	CDR3 length	clone size	CDR3 DNA	CDR3 protein
TRBV3-1	TRBD2	TRBJ2-3	14	.	TGTGCCAGCAGCCACCGGACTAGCGCAGATACGCAGTATTTT	CASSHRTSADTQYF
TRBV7-9	.	TRBJ1-2	15	few	TGTGCCAGCAGCCAGACCGGGACTCCCGTTAGAGGCTACACCTTC	CASSQTGTPVRGYTF
TRBV29-1	TRBD1	TRBJ2-7	12	few	TGCAGCGTTTCGGGACAGGGCTACGAGCAGTACTTC	CSVSGQGYEQYF
TRBV7-2	.	TRBJ2-7	13	.	TGTGCCAGCAGCTTGGCGACCTCCTACGAGCAGTACTTC	CASSLATSYEQYF
TRBV5-4	.	TRBJ2-5	14	.	TGTGCCAGCAGCGCTCGCGCGGGTCAAGAGACCCAGTACTTC	CASSARAGQETQYF
TRBV24-1	.	TRBJ2-3	12	.	TGTGCCACCAGTGTCGAGACAGATACGCAGTATTTT	CATSVETDTQYF
TRBV9	.	TRBJ1-3	12	few	TGTGCCAGCAGCGACTCTGGAAACACCATATATTTT	CASSDSGNTIYF
TRBV29-1	TRBD1	TRBJ1-5	13	.	TGCAGCGTTGGGACAGGACCCAATCAGCCCCAGCATTTT	CSVGTGPNQPQHF
TRBV10-3	TRBD1	TRBJ2-2	16	few	TGTGCCATCAGTGAGTCGGGACAGATTGACACCGGGGAGCTGTTTTTT	CAISESGQIDTGELFF
TRBV7-2	TRBD2	TRBJ2-3	15	few	TGTGCCAGCAGCCGAGACGGGACTAACACAGATACGCAGTATTTT	CASSRDGTNTDTQYF
TRBV3-1	TRBD1	TRBJ1-2	15	.	TGTGCCAGCAGCCTACAAATGACAGGGGGGGATGGCTACACCTTC	CASSLQMTGGDGYTF
TRBV6-1	.	TRBJ1-4	12	.	TGTGCCAGCAGTTGGCTTAATGAAAAACTGTTTTTT	CASSWLNEKLFF
TRBV7-2	TRBD1	TRBJ1-4	16	few	TGTGCCAGCAGCTTTGGGACAGGGGGCTATCGTGAAAAACTGTTTTTT	CASSFGTGGYREKLFF
TRBV12-3/TRBV12-4	.	TRBJ2-1	13	.	TGTGCCAGCAGACAGGGTTCGATCGGTGAGCAGTTCTTC	CASRQGSIGEQFF
TRBV6-5	TRBD2	TRBJ2-2	14	.	TGTGCCAGCAGTTCACTGGGGGGGGTAGGGGAGCTGTTTTTT	CASSSLGGVGELFF
TRBV7-9	TRBD1	TRBJ2-3	17	few	TGTGCCAGCAGCCCACGCCCGGGACAGGGATACACAGATACGCAGTATTTT	CASSPRPGQGYTDTQYF
TRBV10-3	TRBD2	TRBJ2-5	14	few	TGTGCCATCAGTTGGACTAGCGGGGTCGAGACCCAGTACTTC	CAISWTSGVETQYF
TRBV23-1	TRBD1	TRBJ2-5	16	.	TGCGCCAGCAGTCAATCGAGGACAGGGGGCGAAGAGACCCAGTACTTC	CASSQSRTGGEETQYF
TRBV3-1	.	TRBJ2-4	16	.	TGTGCCAGCAGCCAAGTAGCGACCCTAGCCAAAAACATTCAGTACTTC	CASSQVATLAKNIQYF
TRBV7-3	.	TRBJ1-5	21	.	TGTGCCAGCTCTAACACGTTGACGAAAAACAAAGATAGGGCTAGCAATCAGCCCCAGCATTTT	CASSNTLTKNKDRASNQPQHF